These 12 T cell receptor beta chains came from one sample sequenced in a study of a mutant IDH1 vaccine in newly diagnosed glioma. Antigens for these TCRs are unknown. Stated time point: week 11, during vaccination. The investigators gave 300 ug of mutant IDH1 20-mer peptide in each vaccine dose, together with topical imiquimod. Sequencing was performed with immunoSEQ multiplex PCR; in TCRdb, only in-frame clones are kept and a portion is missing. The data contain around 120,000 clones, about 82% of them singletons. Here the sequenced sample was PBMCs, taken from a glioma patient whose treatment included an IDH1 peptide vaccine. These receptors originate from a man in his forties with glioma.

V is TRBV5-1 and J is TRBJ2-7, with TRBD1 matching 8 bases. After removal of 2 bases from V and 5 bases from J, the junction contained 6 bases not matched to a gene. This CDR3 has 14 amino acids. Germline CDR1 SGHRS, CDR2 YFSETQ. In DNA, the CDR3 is TGCGCCAGCAGCTTTACAGGGGGGCTCGACGAGCAGTACTTC. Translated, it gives CASSFTGGLDEQYF. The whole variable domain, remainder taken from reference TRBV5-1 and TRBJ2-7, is KAGVTQTPRYLIKTRGQQVTLSCSPISGHRSVSWYQQTPGQGLQFLFEYFSETQRNKGNFPGRFSGRQFSNSRSEMNVSTLELGDSALYLCASSFTGGLDEQYFGPGTRLTVT.

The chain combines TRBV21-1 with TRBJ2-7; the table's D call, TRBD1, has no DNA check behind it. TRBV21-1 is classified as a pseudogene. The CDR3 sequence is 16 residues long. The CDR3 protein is CASSKVGQESSYEQYF. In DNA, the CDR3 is TGTGCCAGCAGCAAGGTCGGACAGGAGAGCTCCTACGAGCAGTACTTC.

The CDR3 coding sequence is TGTGCCAGCAGCTTAAAGATCTGGGATGAGCAGTTCTTC. Translation gives CASSLKIWDEQFF. The rearrangement links TRBV7-3 to TRBJ2-1; no definite D call. Trimming removed 1 base from V and 8 bases from J, with 9 bases in between. The CDR3 covers 13 residues. The V gene's germline CDR1 is SGHTA and CDR2 FQGTGA.

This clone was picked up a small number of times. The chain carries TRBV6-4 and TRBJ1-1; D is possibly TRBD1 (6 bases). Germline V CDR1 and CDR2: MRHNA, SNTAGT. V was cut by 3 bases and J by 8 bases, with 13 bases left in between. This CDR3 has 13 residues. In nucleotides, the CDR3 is TGTGCCAGCAGTGAGTCCCAGGGGCTAGAAGCTTTCTTT. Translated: CASSESQGLEAFF.

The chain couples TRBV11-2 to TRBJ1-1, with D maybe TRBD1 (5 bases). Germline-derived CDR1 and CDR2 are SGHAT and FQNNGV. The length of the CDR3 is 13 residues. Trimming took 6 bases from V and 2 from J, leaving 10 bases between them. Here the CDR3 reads CASSHRRNTEAFF. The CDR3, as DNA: TGTGCCAGCAGTCACAGGAGAAACACTGAAGCTTTCTTT.

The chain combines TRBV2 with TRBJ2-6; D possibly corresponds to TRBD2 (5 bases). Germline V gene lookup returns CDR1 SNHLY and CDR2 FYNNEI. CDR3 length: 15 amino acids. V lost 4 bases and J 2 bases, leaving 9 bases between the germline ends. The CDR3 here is CASSGGGPGANVLTF. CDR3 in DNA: TGTGCCAGCAGTGGAGGAGGACCTGGGGCCAACGTCCTGACTTTC. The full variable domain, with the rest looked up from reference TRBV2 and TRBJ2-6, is EPEVTQTPSHQVTQMGQEVILRCVPISNHLYFYWYRQILGQKVEFLVSFYNNEISEKSEIFDDQFSVERPDGSNFTLKIRSTKLEDSAMYFCASSGGGPGANVLTFGAGSRLTVL.

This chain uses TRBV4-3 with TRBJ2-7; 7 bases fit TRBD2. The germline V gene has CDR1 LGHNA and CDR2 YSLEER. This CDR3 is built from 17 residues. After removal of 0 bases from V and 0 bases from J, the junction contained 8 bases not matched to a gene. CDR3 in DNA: TGCGCCAGCAGCCAAGATCTTGGGAGGGCGAGCTCCTACGAGCAGTACTTC. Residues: CASSQDLGRASSYEQYF.

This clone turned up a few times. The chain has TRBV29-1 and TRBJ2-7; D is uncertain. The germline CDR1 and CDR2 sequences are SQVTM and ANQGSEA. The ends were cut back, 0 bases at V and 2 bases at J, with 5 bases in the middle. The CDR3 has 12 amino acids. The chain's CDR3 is CSVEEVPYEQYF. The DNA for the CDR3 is TGCAGCGTTGAAGAAGTACCCTACGAGCAGTACTTC.

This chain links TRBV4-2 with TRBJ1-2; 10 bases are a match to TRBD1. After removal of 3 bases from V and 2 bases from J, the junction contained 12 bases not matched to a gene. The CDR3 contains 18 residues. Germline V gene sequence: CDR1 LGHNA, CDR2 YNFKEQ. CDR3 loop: CASSQAGTGDFQNYGYTF. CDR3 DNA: TGTGCCAGCAGCCAGGCCGGGACAGGGGATTTCCAAAACTATGGCTACACCTTC.

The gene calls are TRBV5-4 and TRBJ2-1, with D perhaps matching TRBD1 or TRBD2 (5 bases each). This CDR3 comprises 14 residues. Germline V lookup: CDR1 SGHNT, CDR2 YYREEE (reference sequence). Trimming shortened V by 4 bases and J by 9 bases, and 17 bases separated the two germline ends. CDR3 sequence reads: CASSLSGPGGEQFF. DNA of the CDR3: TGTGCCAGCAGCCTGTCAGGGCCTGGAGGTGAGCAGTTCTTC. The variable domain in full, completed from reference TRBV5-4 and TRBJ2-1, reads ETGVTQSPTHLIKTRGQQVTLRCSSQSGHNTVSWYQQALGQGPQFIFQYYREEENGRGNFPPRFSGLQFPNYSSELNVNALELDDSALYLCASSLSGPGGEQFFGPGTRLTVL.

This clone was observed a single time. The CDR3 is CASSLGTRNTEAFF. DNA for the CDR3: TGCGCCAGCAGCTTGGGGACAAGAAACACTGAAGCTTTCTTT. V and J are TRBV5-1 and TRBJ1-1, with D tentatively TRBD1 (5 bases). Germline V lookup: CDR1 SGHRS, CDR2 YFSETQ. CDR3 size: 14 residues. V gave up 0 bases and J gave up 2 bases, with 8 bases separating them.

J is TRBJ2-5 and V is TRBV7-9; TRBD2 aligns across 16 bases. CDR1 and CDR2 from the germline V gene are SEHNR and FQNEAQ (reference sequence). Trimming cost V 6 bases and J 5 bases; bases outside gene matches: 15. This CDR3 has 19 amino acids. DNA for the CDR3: TGTGCCAGCAGTTACACCGGGACTAGCGGGAGGGCGCCATTCGAGACCCAGTACTTC. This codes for CASSYTGTSGRAPFETQYF.